These 12 T cell receptor beta chains share one sample of origin, sequenced in a study of blood T cell repertoires in COVID-19. The method was immunoSEQ multiplex PCR; TCRdb's version includes in-frame clones alone and lacks a portion of them. The sample records under 200,000 clones, 65% to 85% being singletons. The specimen sequenced was peripheral blood. The receptors derive from a woman between 65 and 79 years old who had recovered from COVID-19.

V is TRBV15 and J is TRBJ2-1; TRBD1 matches 7 bases. Trimming took 0 bases from V and 2 from J; bases not matched to a gene: 1. The V gene's germline CDR1 is LNHNV and CDR2 YYDKDF (reference sequence). CDR3 length equals 15 residues. The CDR3 DNA reads TGTGCCACCAGCAGAGAGACAGGGACCTACAATGAGCAGTTCTTC. It yields the protein CATSRETGTYNEQFF.

V is TRBV5-4 and J is TRBJ2-1, with a tentative D call TRBD2 (7 bases). The CDR3 is made up of 15 amino acids. Trimming removed 0 bases from V and 5 bases from J, with 12 bases in between. The germline V gene encodes CDR1 SGHNT and CDR2 YYREEE (reference sequence). The CDR3 reads CASSLVPGGHNEQFF. CDR3 bases: TGTGCCAGCAGCTTGGTTCCGGGGGGCCACAATGAGCAGTTCTTC.

The chain recombines TRBV11-2 with TRBJ2-1; perhaps TRBD2 as D (7 bases). V lost 1 base and J 5 bases, leaving 12 bases between the germline ends. CDR1 SGHAT and CDR2 FQNNGV come from the germline V gene. The CDR3 totals 15 residues. The CDR3: CASSLGGLADNEQFF. The CDR3 DNA reads TGTGCCAGCAGCTTAGGGGGGCTAGCGGACAATGAGCAGTTCTTC.

This clone was detected a few times. This chain joins TRBV5-6 and TRBJ2-5; D ambiguous. Between the trimmed V and J ends, which lost 4 bases and 5 bases, there was a span of 12 bases. Looked up from germline, CDR1 is SGHDT and CDR2 is YYEEEE. The CDR3 loop spans 13 amino acids. The CDR3 nucleotides read TGTGCCAGCAGCCCCGGGTATAGGGAGACCCAGTACTTC. Translation: CASSPGYRETQYF.

The V gene is TRBV30, the J gene TRBJ2-7; D call uncertain. The V gene lost 5 bases and the J gene lost 3 bases, with 11 bases spanning the gap. The CDR3 is made up of 12 amino acids. Germline assignment: CDR1 GTSNPN and CDR2 SVGIG (reference sequence). CDR3 residues: CAWGVQRYEQYF. Written as DNA, the CDR3 is TGTGCCTGGGGCGTTCAGCGCTACGAGCAGTACTTC. The entire variable domain, with the rest obtained from reference TRBV30 and TRBJ2-7, is as follows: SQTIHQWPATLVQPVGSPLSLECTVEGTSNPNLYWYRQAAGRGLQLLFYSVGIGQISSEVPQNLSASRPQDRQFILSSKKLLLSDSGFYLCAWGVQRYEQYFGPGTRLTVT.

The genes are TRBV5-1 and TRBJ2-1, with a possible D match to TRBD1 (6 bases). The CDR3 has 15 amino acids. V lost 4 bases to trimming and J lost 4 bases, with 15 bases between them. Germline loops: CDR1 SGHRS, CDR2 YFSETQ. The CDR3 sequence is CASSAGQSIYNEQFF. The CDR3 DNA reads TGCGCCAGCAGCGCCGGACAGAGCATATACAATGAGCAGTTCTTC.

V usage is TRBV4-1 and J usage is TRBJ2-2; TRBD1 agrees at 10 bases. The ends lost 1 base at V and 6 bases at J; junction bases unmatched: 5. The CDR3 consists of 16 residues. CDR1 and CDR2 from the germline V gene are MGHRA and YSYEKL. This chain's CDR3 is CASSQGGQGFAGELFF. The CDR3 bases are TGCGCCAGCAGCCAAGGGGGACAGGGGTTCGCCGGGGAGCTGTTTTTT.

V is TRBV10-3 and J is TRBJ2-3, with unresolved D. This CDR3 spans 14 amino acids. Germline V lookup: CDR1 ENHRY, CDR2 SYGVKD. Trimming removed 8 bases at V and 2 bases at J, with 14 bases between. The CDR3 DNA follows: TGTGCCATCGCGGTGGATGGTCACACAGATACGCAGTATTTT. It yields the protein CAIAVDGHTDTQYF.

The V gene is TRBV5-1, the J gene TRBJ2-2, with D perhaps matching TRBD1 (6 bases). Per germline, CDR1 SGHRS and CDR2 YFSETQ. There are 16 residues in the CDR3. The ends were cut back, 0 bases at V and 3 bases at J, with 12 bases in the middle. The CDR3 sequence is CASSLALGQHTGELFF. The CDR3 coding sequence is TGCGCCAGCAGCTTGGCCCTCGGACAGCACACCGGGGAGCTGTTTTTT.

V and J are TRBV25-1 and TRBJ1-1, with D tentatively TRBD1 (5 bases). The V and J ends lost 2 bases and 4 bases respectively, with 17 bases between them. The CDR3 has 16 residues. Germline V gene lookup returns CDR1 MGHDK and CDR2 SYGVNS. DNA for the CDR3: TGTGCCAGCAGTGAACCGCGGACGGGGGTCCCCACTGAAGCTTTCTTT. Amino acid sequence: CASSEPRTGVPTEAFF.

The chain uses TRBV3-1 (or the pseudogene TRBV3-2) and TRBJ2-1, with 11 bases identical to TRBD1. With V trimmed by 4 bases and J by 6 bases, 5 bases remained unmatched. Germline lookup yields CDR1 LGHDT and CDR2 YNNKEL (reference sequence). The CDR3 contains 15 residues. Here the CDR3 reads CASSPQGTGGNEQFF. In nucleotides, the CDR3 is TGTGCCAGCAGCCCGCAAGGGACAGGGGGCAATGAGCAGTTCTTC.

The chain couples TRBV2 to TRBJ2-3, with a weak D call TRBD2 (7 bases). The germline CDR1 and CDR2 sequences are SNHLY and FYNNEI. The CDR3 has 13 residues. The CDR3 here is CAGGGESADTQYF. CDR3 DNA: TGTGCGGGAGGGGGGGAGTCGGCAGATACGCAGTATTTT. The full variable domain, with the rest looked up from reference TRBV2 and TRBJ2-3, is EPEVTQTPSHQVTQMGQEVILRCVPISNHLYFYWYRQILGQKVEFLVSFYNNEISEKSEIFDDQFSVERPDGSNFTLKIRSTKLEDSAMYFCAGGGESADTQYFGPGTRLTVL.